These 5 T cell receptor beta chains were sequenced from one sample in a study of shared clonotypes between healthy human individuals. Using immunoSEQ multiplex PCR, the repertoire was profiled, and TCRdb retains in-frame clones only, with some absent. The sample has under 600,000 clones; 95% to 96% are singletons. Sequenced: naive CD4+ T cells sorted from blood. Subset of the sample: CD45RA+ positively selected. The receptor source for this set is a woman aged 25 to 39 in good health.

CDR3 DNA: TGTGCCAGCAGCTTGGGGGCGGGAGGGCCTTACGAGCAGTACTTC. Its translation: CASSLGAGGPYEQYF. This sequence joins TRBV4-2 and TRBJ2-7; TRBD2 matches 9 bases. Per germline, CDR1 LGHNA and CDR2 YNFKEQ. The CDR3 contains 15 residues. Trimming removed 5 bases from V and 4 bases from J; junction bases left unmatched: 9.

V is TRBV5-1 and J is TRBJ1-1; D gene unclear. The CDR3 spans 13 residues. Germline-derived CDR1 and CDR2 are SGHRS and YFSETQ. Trimming took off 6 bases at V and 5 bases at J, with 14 bases between the two ends. The CDR3 nucleotides are TGCGCCAGCATGAGGTCCGGGAATACTGAAGCTTTCTTT. It codes for CASMRSGNTEAFF.

The chain is built from TRBV6-6 and TRBJ2-7; D is unclear. Germline loops: CDR1 MNHNY, CDR2 SVGAGI (reference sequence). The CDR3 consists of 14 residues. Trimming removed 6 bases from V and 0 bases from J, with 12 bases in between. The chain's CDR3 is CASSGSASSYEQYF. The CDR3 region has the DNA TGTGCCAGCAGCGGGTCCGCTTCCTCCTACGAGCAGTACTTC.

The genes are TRBV28 and TRBJ1-4, with D perhaps TRBD1 (5 bases). Deletions cut 2 bases from V and 7 bases from J, with 14 bases between. The CDR3 extends over 15 amino acids. CDR1 is MDHEN, CDR2 SYDVKM, per germline. The CDR3, as DNA: TGTGCCAGCAGTTTAAGGACAAGACTTTCTGAAAAACTGTTTTTT. It is translated as CASSLRTRLSEKLFF.

The rearrangement links TRBV18 to TRBJ1-2; D not resolved. The V end lost 3 bases, the J end lost 0 bases, and 14 bases lay between the germline ends. This CDR3 comprises 16 residues. Germline CDR1 and CDR2: KGHSH and LQKENI. This CDR3 is CASSPTEEASNYGYTF. The CDR3 DNA sequence: TGTGCCAGCTCACCCACGGAGGAAGCTTCTAACTATGGCTACACCTTC.